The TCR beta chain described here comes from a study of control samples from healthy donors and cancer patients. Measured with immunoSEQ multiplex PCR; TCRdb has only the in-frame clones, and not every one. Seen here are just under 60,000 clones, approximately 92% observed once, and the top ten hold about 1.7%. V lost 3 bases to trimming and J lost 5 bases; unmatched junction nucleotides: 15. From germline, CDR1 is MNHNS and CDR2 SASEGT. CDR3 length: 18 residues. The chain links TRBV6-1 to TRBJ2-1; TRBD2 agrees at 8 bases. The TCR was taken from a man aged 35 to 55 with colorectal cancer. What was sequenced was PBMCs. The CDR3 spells CASSDAQSGAGADNEQFF. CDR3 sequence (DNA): TGTGCCAGCAGTGACGCCCAGTCGGGAGCGGGGGCCGACAATGAGCAGTTCTTC.